Listed below are T cell receptor beta chains from one sample, sequenced in a study of blood T cells in healthy people across ages. In TCRdb, the 5' RACE reads were re-called with MiXCR into one record per CDR3 protein. The sample shows about 580,000 distinct CDR3 sequences, roughly 43% of them seen only once. The sample comprised blood. These receptors came from an elderly man in good health. CDR3s include the opening cysteine and the closing phenylalanine or tryptophan.

V	J	CDR3
TRBV20-1	-	CSARGAGQGIFYEQYF
TRBV20-1	TRBJ2-3	CSARGGLAGEGPDTQYF
TRBV20-1	TRBJ2-2	CSASQSNTGELFF
TRBV7-2	TRBJ1-5	CASSLKGDQPQHF
TRBV20-1	TRBJ2-5	CSARDGGRGWETQYF
TRBV12-3/TRBV12-4	TRBJ1-5	CASSNRGQGVGQPQHF
TRBV11-2	TRBJ2-3	CASTYVSSGAGGTDTQYF
TRBV20-1	TRBJ2-5	CSARITGTKKETQYF
TRBV25-1	-	CASSEGSDYEQYF
TRBV20-1	TRBJ2-3	CSARDWDPTDTQYF
TRBV28	TRBJ1-2	CASRVGNYGYTF
TRBV12-3/TRBV12-4	TRBJ2-7	CASSTVGTSEQYF
TRBV7-6	TRBJ2-7	CASSLGRGVSSYEQYF
TRBV29-1	-	CSATGSSGETQYF
TRBV10-3	TRBJ1-5	CAISESNTATYQPQHF
TRBV6-6	-	CASKESAGLWYNEQYF
TRBV3-1	TRBJ2-7	CASSYAAGQQYF
TRBV7-3	TRBJ2-3	CASSPSGLRTDTQYF
TRBV3-1	TRBJ2-1	CASSRGQGQWEQFF
TRBV4-1	TRBJ2-3	CASSQDLAGPPSAVVEDTQYF
TRBV28	TRBJ2-7	CASRGPVGALDEQYF
TRBV10-3	TRBJ2-7	CAISTGDGQYF
TRBV4-3	TRBJ2-3	CASSPLGQGDFSDTQYF
TRBV6-6	TRBJ1-2	CTSSRPGNYGYTF
TRBV7-9	TRBJ2-5	CASSQNEETQYF
TRBV20-1	TRBJ2-2	CSARSSGGVSGVYTGELFF
TRBV6-5	TRBJ2-7	CASSPASLTYEQYF
TRBV29-1	TRBJ2-1	CSVGDFFNEQFF
TRBV7-2	TRBJ2-7	CASSLAAGEAYEQYF
TRBV5-1	TRBJ2-1	CASSLELVYNEQFF
TRBV5-1	TRBJ2-1	CASSFTDSYNEQFF
TRBV27	TRBJ2-2	CASSFNRGSGELFF
TRBV7-2	-	CASSSGRQSLGEQYF
TRBV6-5	TRBJ1-2	CASSYSVTSNYGYTF
TRBV29-1	TRBJ1-1	CSVVREPEAFF
TRBV20-1	TRBJ2-5	CSASWDRGLGETQYF
TRBV9	TRBJ2-7	CASSVSPSGEGEQYF
TRBV4-3	TRBJ1-4	CASSRTGALGEKLFF
TRBV10-3	TRBJ2-3	CAITEGLAGVSTQYF
TRBV20-1	TRBJ2-1	CSATNPGGPVSYNEQFF
TRBV3-1	TRBJ1-1	CASSQGTGVKAFF
TRBV7-2	TRBJ2-1	CASSLTSHPHNEQFF
TRBV2	TRBJ2-5	CASSRALGTGQETQYF
TRBV3-1	TRBJ2-7	CASSQGTIGYEQYF
TRBV6-6	TRBJ2-7	CATRQVSYEQYF
TRBV12-3/TRBV12-4	TRBJ1-2	CASSLPAGRELDGYTF
TRBV19	TRBJ2-5	CASSTGTGGGQETQYF
TRBV29-1	TRBJ2-1	CSAESPGEGYEQFF
TRBV4-3	TRBJ2-3	CASSQGWVVLSGGTDTQYF
TRBV7-2	TRBJ1-4	CASSLRAQEKLFF
TRBV5-1	TRBJ1-1	CASNLGTANTEAFF
TRBV20-1	TRBJ2-5	CSASPIAGPSERYF
TRBV29-1	TRBJ2-1	CSVLAGGYNEQFF
TRBV29-1	TRBJ2-7	CSVEVVNEQYF
TRBV9	TRBJ2-2	CASSLSRPNTGELFF